Detailed here is one TCR beta chain. Its target is unknown. This entry belongs to a study of early stage breast cancer tumors. Across the study: Twelve of the 16 invasive tumors were ER+, PR+ and HER2-. Roughly 9.6-fold was the mean read coverage per sample.

Whole-study results and caveats: Tumors had approximately 2.7-fold higher T cell density than normal breast.

Blood replicates held 0.5 ug DNA, tumor or normal breast roughly 1.5 ug, two each. Generated by immunoSEQ multiplex PCR, the TCRdb table keeps only in-frame clones and is missing some. This sample has fewer than 50,000 clones; around two thirds occur once, and the top ten carry about 7.2%. Germline CDR1 is SGHNT and CDR2 is YENEEA. After removal of 4 bases from V and 0 bases from J, the junction contained 8 bases not matched to a gene. The CDR3 extends over 16 amino acids. Source material: blood. This clonotype was obtained from a person between 45 and 65 years old with breast cancer. V usage is TRBV11-3 and J usage is TRBJ2-7; TRBD2 matches at 8 bases. CDR3 coding DNA: TGTGCCAGCAGCTCCCCCCTTAGCGGGATCTCCTACGAGCAGTACTTC. Protein sequence: CASSSPLSGISYEQYF.